One T cell receptor beta chain is described in this entry. The antigen is not known. Produced via immunoSEQ multiplex PCR; TCRdb's table is partial and in-frame only. This sample has 220,000 or so clones, with roughly 80% found just once. CDR3 size: 14 residues. Per germline, CDR1 SGHNT and CDR2 YYREEE (reference sequence). V shed 1 base and J 7 bases; nucleotides not matched to a gene: 4. This sample was taken from a study of cytomegalovirus exposure and HLA in healthy donors. Study details: The use of the same platform for the roughly 120 validation repertoires and the roughly 670 first-cohort repertoires was reported by a later analysis. Study results and limitations: Among TCR beta chains, those listed as cytomegalovirus-associated numbered around 180. Subsequent analysis revealed that first-cohort TCR clusters tended to co-occur in the 120 or so validation repertoires.

The genes are TRBV5-4 and TRBJ2-1; 8 nucleotides line up with TRBD1. The TCR was taken from a young woman in good health and CMV-seronegative. What was sequenced was PBMCs. As DNA, the CDR3 is TGTGCCAGCAGCTTGAGACAGGGGAGAAATGAGCAGTTCTTC. Protein product: CASSLRQGRNEQFF. Supplemented by reference TRBV5-4 and TRBJ2-1, the full variable domain reads ETGVTQSPTHLIKTRGQQVTLRCSSQSGHNTVSWYQQALGQGPQFIFQYYREEENGRGNFPPRFSGLQFPNYSSELNVNALELDDSALYLCASSLRQGRNEQFFGPGTRLTVL.